Included here is one T cell receptor (beta chain) sequence, with context. Its target is unknown. This record comes from a study of T cells after yellow fever vaccination. CDR1 and CDR2 (germline): SGHRS, YFSETQ. This CDR3 has 15 amino acids. The ends were cut back, 4 bases at V and 4 bases at J, with 15 bases in the middle. Study observations and caveats: Peaking on day 5 versus 15, the secondary response was faster but weaker.

By 5'RACE template switching, TCR cDNA was produced, with a universal primer site and UMIs added in the process. One entry per CDR3 protein results from TCRdb running MiXCR on the 5' RACE reads. The table lists some 70,000 distinct CDR3 sequences, just over 6.5% of them singletons. The sequencing here drew on CD8+ T cells sorted from PBMCs, taken roughly 45 days after the first yellow fever vaccination. This TCR derives from a man between 18 and 29 years old who received the YFV17D yellow fever vaccine. The rearrangement joins TRBV5-1 to TRBJ1-5; D is possibly TRBD1 (6 bases). CDR3 residues: CASSALQGPNQPQHF. As DNA, the CDR3 is TGCGCCAGCAGCGCGCTACAGGGACCAAATCAGCCCCAGCATTTT.